A single sample is the source of the 25 T cell receptor beta chains below, sequenced in a study of shared clonotypes between healthy human individuals. CD45RO-negative, CCR7-positively selected cells formed the naive CD8 fraction, excluding terminally differentiated effector memory CD45RA+ cells. The method was immunoSEQ multiplex PCR; TCRdb's version includes in-frame clones alone and lacks a portion of them. This sample carries roughly 2 million clones, approximately 95% of them seen once, and the ten largest clones take about 1.1%. Sequencing used naive CD8+ T cells sorted from blood. The receptors shown here come from a man aged 18 to 30 in good health.

The CDR3 DNA is TGTGCCAGCAGCCAAATAACCGGGACAGGGAACACTGAAGCTTTCTTT. Its translation is CASSQITGTGNTEAFF. The chain uses TRBV4-2 and TRBJ1-1; the match to TRBD1 covers 8 bases. Germline values: CDR1 LGHNA, CDR2 YNFKEQ. V lost 2 bases, J lost 1 base, and 6 bases stayed unmatched. The CDR3 has 16 amino acids.

The chain combines TRBV6-6 with TRBJ1-3; maybe TRBD1 (6 bases). Germline assignment: CDR1 MNHNY and CDR2 SVGAGI (reference sequence). There are 14 residues in the CDR3. V shed 8 bases and J shed 4 bases, with 15 bases lying between them. The CDR3 DNA sequence: TGTGCCAGCGGCGAGACAGGCGTCGGAAACACCATATATTTT. Its protein product is CASGETGVGNTIYF.

The chain links TRBV30 to TRBJ1-4, with 9 nucleotides matching TRBD1. The J segment lost 6 bases and the V segment lost 1 base, leaving 6 bases of the junction unmatched. This CDR3 spans 15 amino acids. Germline-derived CDR1 and CDR2 are GTSNPN and SVGIG (reference sequence). For the CDR3, the DNA is TGTGCCTGGAGTGACCTGACAGGGGGTGATGAAAAACTGTTTTTT. This gives the protein CAWSDLTGGDEKLFF.

This chain connects TRBV5-4 to TRBJ2-3, with no clear D. The CDR3 length is 15 residues. Between the trimmed V and J ends, which lost 1 base and 1 base, there was a span of 10 bases. Germline values: CDR1 SGHNT, CDR2 YYREEE (reference sequence). The CDR3, as DNA: TGTGCCAGCAGCTTGTATGGCGAAGGCACAGATACGCAGTATTTT. Protein sequence: CASSLYGEGTDTQYF.

This chain connects TRBV5-8 to TRBJ2-1; 7 nucleotides agree with TRBD1. The CDR3 has 15 residues. Trimming at V came to 4 bases and at J to 4 bases, leaving 8 bases not matched to a gene. CDR1 and CDR2 (germline): SGHTS, YDEGEE. CDR3 amino acids: CASSPRGQNYNEQFF. The CDR3 bases are TGTGCCAGCAGCCCGAGGGGACAGAATTACAATGAGCAGTTCTTC.

The chain uses TRBV2 and TRBJ2-3, with 12 nucleotides matching TRBD2. The CDR3 consists of 15 residues. V was clipped by 5 bases and J by 5 bases; unmatched bases: 5. Germline V gene data show CDR1 as SNHLY and CDR2 as FYNNEI. CDR3 amino acids: CASSRLAGGVDTQYF. CDR3 nucleotide sequence: TGTGCCAGCAGTCGGCTAGCGGGGGGGGTAGATACGCAGTATTTT.

This clone showed up just a few times. V and J are TRBV7-8 and TRBJ1-1, with D uncertain. The CDR3 is 13 residues long. Germline values: CDR1 SGHVS, CDR2 FQNEAQ. Trimming removed 1 base from V and 0 bases from J, with 3 bases in between. The CDR3 is CASSLGMNTEAFF. The DNA of the CDR3 is TGTGCCAGCAGCTTAGGAATGAACACTGAAGCTTTCTTT.

The chain uses TRBV19 and TRBJ2-7; D call uncertain. Germline assignment: CDR1 LNHDA and CDR2 SQIVND (reference sequence). The CDR3 extends over 15 amino acids. V was clipped by 0 bases and J by 0 bases, with 9 bases between them. The CDR3 nucleotides are TGTGCCAGTAGTATAGATCTTGGCACCTCCTACGAGCAGTACTTC. Translating it yields CASSIDLGTSYEQYF.

The chain has TRBV27 and TRBJ1-2; D gene unclear. Trimming stripped 4 bases from V and 0 bases from J, with 15 bases between. The CDR3 extends over 16 amino acids. CDR1 and CDR2 (germline): MNHEY, SMNVEV (reference sequence). In nucleotides, the CDR3 is TGTGCCAGCAGTTCCACGGATCCATTAGCTAACTATGGCTACACCTTC. Translated, it gives CASSSTDPLANYGYTF.

V usage is TRBV19 and J usage is TRBJ2-1; TRBD2 matches at 9 bases. The length of the CDR3 is 13 residues. The junction had 3 bases not matched to a gene; V was cut back by 9 bases and J by 3 bases. Germline CDR1 is LNHDA and CDR2 is SQIVND (reference sequence). CDR3 protein: CASGTSFYNEQFF. The DNA for the CDR3 is TGTGCCAGCGGGACTAGCTTCTACAATGAGCAGTTCTTC.

Comments on this clone: Given a much more abundant clone one base away, this may be a read error. The genes are TRBV28 and TRBJ2-6; D gene uncertain. This CDR3 is built from 14 residues. The germline V gene encodes CDR1 MDHEN and CDR2 SYDVKM. Trimming took 3 bases from V and 1 from J, leaving 4 bases between them. CDR3: CASSFGSGANVLTF. CDR3 bases: TGTGCCAGCAGTTTTGGTTCTGGGGCCAACGTCCTGACTTTC.

CDR3 sequence: CASSLGANNEQFF. In DNA form, the CDR3 reads TGTGCCAGCAGCTTAGGCGCGAACAATGAGCAGTTCTTC. The chain has TRBV11-2 and TRBJ2-1; D remains unclear. There are 13 residues in the CDR3. V shed 1 base and J shed 5 bases, with 6 bases lying between them. Germline CDR1 and CDR2: SGHAT and FQNNGV.

This clone was observed once. The rearrangement links TRBV19 to TRBJ2-7; TRBD1 agrees at 8 bases. The ends lost 4 bases at V and 0 bases at J; junction bases unmatched: 5. CDR3 length: 15 residues. In germline, CDR1 is LNHDA, CDR2 SQIVND (reference sequence). CDR3 loop: CASSTRDRSSYEQYF. As DNA, the CDR3 is TGTGCCAGTAGTACCCGGGACAGGAGCTCCTACGAGCAGTACTTC.

The chain is built from TRBV6-6 and TRBJ1-4, with D unclear. Per the germline V gene, CDR1 is MNHNY and CDR2 is SVGAGI (reference sequence). CDR3 length equals 14 residues. V was pared by 10 bases and J by 0 bases, with 12 bases between. CDR3 sequence: CATQWETTNEKLFF. CDR3 coding DNA: TGTGCCACCCAATGGGAAACAACTAATGAAAAACTGTTTTTT.

The chain recombines TRBV2 with TRBJ2-1, with 9 nucleotides matching TRBD2. V shed 2 bases and J 8 bases; nucleotides not matched to a gene: 7. The CDR3 sequence is 15 residues long. Germline CDR1 and CDR2: SNHLY and FYNNEI. Written as DNA, the CDR3 is TGTGCCAGCAGTGAAAGTGCGGGGGGGCCATATGAGCAGTTCTTC. Its translation is CASSESAGGPYEQFF.

A word on this clone: Other DNA sequences within the sample encode an identical CDR3. The V and J genes are TRBV27 and TRBJ1-5; no definite D call. CDR1 is MNHEY and CDR2 is SMNVEV in the germline V gene (reference sequence). Trimming stripped 2 bases from V and 0 bases from J, with 5 bases between. The CDR3 consists of 14 residues. CDR3 nucleotides: TGTGCCAGCAGTTTACAATTTAGCAATCAGCCCCAGCATTTT. Amino acids: CASSLQFSNQPQHF.

This clone was recorded only once. J is TRBJ1-1 and V is TRBV23-1, with D uncertain. TRBV23-1 is an ORF, with its function uncertain. V gave up 1 base and J gave up 0 bases, with 3 bases separating them. The CDR3 contains 13 residues. The CDR3 region has the DNA TGCGCCAGCAGTCAATATTTGAACACTGAAGCTTTCTTT. It translates to CASSQYLNTEAFF.

The CDR3 DNA sequence: TGTGCCAGCAGCCTAACGAACAGCCCACCTAACTATGGCTACACCTTC. Translating gives CASSLTNSPPNYGYTF. The chain has TRBV7-9 and TRBJ1-2; D is uncertain. CDR1 and CDR2 (germline): SEHNR, FQNEAQ (reference sequence). The CDR3 covers 16 residues. V dropped 5 bases and J dropped 0 bases, with 16 bases sitting between them.

Concerning this clone: The same CDR3 arises from other DNA sequences in this sample as well. The chain couples TRBV27 to TRBJ2-3, with 7 bases aligning to TRBD1. J lost 6 bases, V lost 6 bases, and 6 bases had no gene match. The CDR3 is made up of 13 amino acids. The germline gives CDR1 MNHEY, CDR2 SMNVEV (reference sequence). The CDR3 is CASSYRGLDTQYF. The CDR3 DNA sequence: TGTGCCAGCAGCTACAGGGGTCTTGATACGCAGTATTTT.

In nucleotides, the CDR3 is TGTGCCAGCTCACCAAATCAGATCCAAGAGACCCAGTACTTC. Translation: CASSPNQIQETQYF. This rearrangement joins TRBV18 to TRBJ2-5; no reliable D call. The ends were cut back, 2 bases at V and 1 base at J, with 8 bases in the middle. The CDR3 is made up of 14 amino acids. Germline CDR1 is KGHSH and CDR2 is LQKENI.

This chain uses TRBV29-1 with TRBJ2-1; perhaps TRBD1 as D (5 bases). Trimming took off 3 bases at V and 5 bases at J, with 14 bases between the two ends. This CDR3 region has 14 residues. The germline gives CDR1 SQVTM, CDR2 ANQGSEA. CDR3 DNA: TGCAGCGTTGATTTGCAGGGAATGAACAATGAGCAGTTCTTC. Residues: CSVDLQGMNNEQFF.

The chain recombines TRBV28 with TRBJ2-7; D ambiguous. The V end was cut by 4 bases, the J end by 6 bases, with 10 bases between. The CDR3 has 12 residues. Germline CDR1 reads MDHEN; CDR2 reads SYDVKM. The CDR3 sequence is CASSSVDGEQYF. The CDR3 region has the DNA TGTGCCAGCAGTTCCGTCGACGGCGAGCAGTACTTC.

The rearrangement uses TRBV27 and TRBJ2-7; perhaps TRBD2 as D (5 bases). Per germline, CDR1 MNHEY and CDR2 SMNVEV (reference sequence). The CDR3 spans 15 residues. Trimming cost V 0 bases and J 3 bases, with 12 bases left between them. The CDR3 loop reads CASSLSGRAGYEQYF. CDR3 bases: TGTGCCAGCAGTTTATCGGGCCGGGCGGGCTACGAGCAGTACTTC.

V gene TRBV5-6 combines with J gene TRBJ2-1; TRBD2 matches at 7 bases. Germline CDR1 and CDR2: SGHDT and YYEEEE. After removal of 0 bases from V and 1 base from J, the junction contained 10 bases not matched to a gene. This CDR3 has 18 residues. The CDR3 protein is CASSLEDSGPPSYNEQFF. CDR3 bases: TGTGCCAGCAGCTTGGAGGATAGCGGGCCCCCATCCTACAATGAGCAGTTCTTC.

The rearrangement links TRBV19 to TRBJ2-1; D is undetermined. The CDR3 is 13 residues long. V was pared by 6 bases and J by 5 bases, with 11 bases between. Per the germline V gene, CDR1 is LNHDA and CDR2 is SQIVND (reference sequence). The CDR3 coding sequence is TGTGCCAGTAGCCAGACCCTCAACAATGAGCAGTTCTTC. Translated: CASSQTLNNEQFF.